One sample yielded the 11 T cell receptor beta chains listed below, sequenced in a study of T cells in Graves' hyperthyroidism and ophthalmopathy. The TCR beta CDR3 regions underwent amplification using RNA transcripts as the source. The HTBI primer set was used in a first-round RT-PCR of the TCR CDR3. TCRdb used MiXCR to reprocess the multiplex PCR reads, holding one entry per CDR3 protein. Altogether a few hundred thousand distinct CDR3 sequences are present, roughly 15% being singletons, with the ten largest covering roughly 35%. The sample was blood. The receptors were sampled from a woman aged 40-49 years with Graves' ophthalmopathy.

The CDR3 loop reads CASRDLVRSGNTIYF. The CDR3 DNA follows: TGTGCCTCCCGGGACCTCGTGAGGTCTGGAAACACCATATATTTT. The rearrangement joins TRBV19 to TRBJ1-3; tentatively, D is TRBD1 (5 bases). V lost 11 bases and J lost 1, with 18 bases in between. The CDR3 totals 15 residues. Germline V gene lookup returns CDR1 LNHDA and CDR2 SQIVND (reference sequence).

The chain joins TRBV14 to TRBJ2-5, with D possibly TRBD2 on 6 matching bases. The CDR3 extends over 14 amino acids. Germline lookup yields CDR1 SGHDN and CDR2 FVKESK. Trimming cost V 1 base and J 4 bases, with 10 bases left between them. The CDR3 spells CASSQVTGRETQYF. The CDR3, as DNA: TGTGCCAGCAGCCAAGTTACCGGGAGAGAGACCCAGTACTTC.

This clonotype was seen many times. The chain is built from TRBV11-2 and TRBJ2-5; 8 positions agree with TRBD2. J gave up 3 bases and V 5 bases, and 11 bases lay outside the gene matches. Per germline, CDR1 SGHAT and CDR2 FQNNGV. This CDR3 has 16 amino acids. CDR3 region: CASSMDVLAAKETQYF. The CDR3 DNA reads TGTGCCAGCAGCATGGATGTACTAGCGGCTAAAGAGACCCAGTACTTC.

The chain carries TRBV5-6 and TRBJ2-7; 8 nucleotides match TRBD1. Per germline, CDR1 SGHDT and CDR2 YYEEEE. The CDR3 length is 16 residues. V lost 1 base to trimming and J lost 6 bases; unmatched junction nucleotides: 12. The CDR3 region has the DNA TGTGCCAGCAGCTTGTCCAGGGGGCGCCGGCAACGCGAGCAGTACTTC. Translating it yields CASSLSRGRRQREQYF.

This clonotype came up many times. The rearrangement joins TRBV29-1 to TRBJ1-1; D is ambiguous. This CDR3 spans 11 amino acids. Looked up from germline, CDR1 is SQVTM and CDR2 is ANQGSEA. V lost 4 bases to trimming and J lost 6 bases, with 9 bases between them. For the CDR3, the DNA is TGCAGCGTTGTGTCCACGGCTGAAGCTTTCTTT. Protein: CSVVSTAEAFF.

In this sample, this clonotype turned up a few times. The V and J genes are TRBV27 and TRBJ2-7; 10 bases agree with TRBD2. CDR3 length: 15 amino acids. Trimming cost V 5 bases and J 4 bases; bases outside gene matches: 8. Looked up from germline, CDR1 is MNHEY and CDR2 is SMNVEV (reference sequence). CDR3 nucleotide sequence: TGTGCCAGCAGTCCCATTAGCGGGAGGCTATACGAGCAGTACTTC. Translated, it gives CASSPISGRLYEQYF.

This clonotype was seen more than once but under ten times. This rearrangement joins TRBV5-1 to TRBJ2-7; a weak D match, TRBD2 (6 bases). Germline V gene sequence: CDR1 SGHRS, CDR2 YFSETQ. The CDR3 totals 14 residues. Trimming removed 0 bases from V and 6 bases from J, with 13 bases in between. For the CDR3, the DNA is TGCGCCAGCAGCTTGGGACTCCCGGAGGGCGAGCAGTACTTC. Amino acids: CASSLGLPEGEQYF.

This clonotype was picked up many times. The chain links TRBV2 to TRBJ1-1; 7 bases fit TRBD1. Germline trimming cut 3 bases from V and 6 bases from J; bases unmatched to any gene: 13. The CDR3 contains 16 residues. In germline, CDR1 is SNHLY, CDR2 FYNNEI. The CDR3, as DNA: TGTGCCAGCAGTGACCTATTTCTGACAGGGTCCCCTGAAGCTTTCTTT. This gives the protein CASSDLFLTGSPEAFF.

This clonotype came up a few times. The chain employs TRBV5-4 and TRBJ2-5; D possibly corresponds to TRBD1 (6 bases). The germline V and J ends were trimmed by 4 bases and 0 bases, with 13 bases remaining between them. The length of the CDR3 is 15 residues. In germline, CDR1 is SGHNT, CDR2 YYREEE (reference sequence). The CDR3 DNA sequence: TGTGCCAGCAGCCTAGGAGCAGGGGACCAAGAGACCCAGTACTTC. It specifies CASSLGAGDQETQYF.

This chain joins TRBV20-1 and TRBJ1-1; D is ambiguous. Between the trimmed V and J ends, which lost 3 bases and 0 bases, there was a span of 8 bases. The CDR3 is 13 amino acids. Germline-derived CDR1 and CDR2 are DFQATT and SNEGSKA (reference sequence). DNA for the CDR3: TGCAGTGCTAGTTCAGAGCTGAACACTGAAGCTTTCTTT. Translation gives CSASSELNTEAFF.

The CDR3 coding sequence is TGTGCCAGCAGCCAAGATATCGGCAGGCTCTACGAGCAGTACTTC. Its translation is CASSQDIGRLYEQYF. The V call is TRBV4-2, the J call TRBJ2-7; D not resolved. Trimming shortened V by 0 bases and J by 3 bases, and 12 bases separated the two germline ends. Germline assignment: CDR1 LGHNA and CDR2 YNFKEQ. The CDR3 length is 15 residues.